The entry that follows covers one T cell receptor (beta chain) sequence. Its antigen specificity is not known. No much larger clone exists at a distance of one base, and base qualities are not known. This record belongs to a study of T-cell reconstitution after alpha-beta-depleted transplantation in children (dated by TCRdb to between 2015 and 2016). Background for the entire study: The study quantitatively tracked T-cell immune reconstitution after TCRalphabeta/CD19-depleted allogeneic hematopoietic cell transplantation in children using TCR repertoire profiling.

Receptor libraries were prepared by PCR. These reads were obtained on an Illumina HiSeq 2500. TCR libraries were prepared with molecular barcoding, using unique molecular identifiers to normalize TCRbeta repertoire quantification. Using fastp at Q25 and MiXCR, TCRdb reprocessed the public reads and kept productive beta chains. Each entry is one CDR3 protein sequence, shown with its most common DNA and genes. This sample is represented by some 280,000 distinct CDR3 sequences; around 9.6% of them were singletons. The ten largest clones capture around a tenth of the sample. Relative to germline, V is missing 0 bases and J is missing 2 bases, with 2 bases of the junction outside any gene match. The germline V gene gives CDR1 as SGHVS and CDR2 as FQNEAQ. From the cysteine up to the phenylalanine, the CDR3 has a length of 16 residues. Solely the CDR3 DNA is kept, with 48 bases framed from the first base.

The sample here was PBMCs from the stem cell graft donor, taken from the stem cell graft. This TCR was recovered from a human donor who donated a stem cell graft to a child with SCID. The chain uses TRBV7-8 and TRBJ2-1, with 9 central nucleotides matching TRBD1. The DNA sequence is as follows: TGTGCCAGCAGCTTAGCGAGGACAGGGGCCTACAATGAGCAGTTCTTC. This codes for CASSLARTGAYNEQFF.